These T cell receptor beta chains were read from a single sample in a study of CD8 T cells in Susac syndrome. MiXCR, applied by TCRdb to the immunoSEQ multiplex PCR reads, yields one record per CDR3 protein. Of around 200,000 distinct CDR3 sequences detected, approximately 95% appear once; the ten largest clones hold 0.082%. The source material was CD4+ T cells from PBMCs. The source is a human donor with multiple sclerosis. The CDR3 runs from the conserved cysteine through the conserved F or W. D genes are given only for firm matches. Some rows have no size entry. The others give once, few or many, or a class for an expanded clone.

TRBJ1-5,.,TRBV5-4,.,CASSHEGSNQPQHF,TGTGCCAGCAGCCACGAGGGAAGCAATCAGCCCCAGCATTTT
TRBJ1-1,TRBD1,TRBV5-6,.,CASSRDSTEAFF,TGTGCCAGCAGCCGGGACAGTACTGAAGCTTTCTTT
TRBJ2-6,.,TRBV14,.,CASRVSGANVLTF,TGTGCCAGCAGGGTTAGCGGGGCCAACGTCCTGACTTTC
TRBJ2-3,TRBD2,TRBV20-1,.,CSARDWRGTDTQYF,TGCAGTGCTAGAGATTGGCGGGGGACAGATACGCAGTATTTT
TRBJ1-4,.,TRBV3-1,.,CASSVPPGGPKEKLFF,TGTGCCAGCAGCGTACCCCCCGGGGGGCCTAAAGAAAAACTGTTTTTT
TRBJ1-1,.,TRBV4-2,.,CASSFRNEAFF,TGTGCCAGCAGCTTCCGTAATGAAGCTTTCTTT
TRBJ1-4,.,TRBV12-3/TRBV12-4,.,CASSFREKLFF,TGTGCCAGCAGTTTTCGGGAAAAACTGTTTTTT
TRBJ2-1,.,TRBV15,.,CATSKDSHNEQFF,TGTGCCACCAGCAAGGACAGCCACAATGAGCAGTTCTTC
TRBJ2-7,TRBD1,TRBV5-6,.,CASSSTAGTGASFYEQYF,TGTGCCAGCAGCTCGACGGCCGGGACAGGTGCCTCCTTCTACGAGCAGTACTTC
TRBJ2-1,.,TRBV10-3,.,CAISEGSASTYNEQFF,TGTGCCATCAGTGAGGGAAGCGCCTCAACCTACAATGAGCAGTTCTTC
TRBJ2-6,.,TRBV9,.,CASSVGISGANVLTF,TGTGCCAGCAGCGTAGGGATCTCTGGGGCCAACGTCCTGACTTTC
TRBJ2-3,TRBD1,TRBV4-2,.,CASSQEWTGVADTQYF,TGTGCCAGCAGCCAAGAGTGGACAGGGGTGGCAGATACGCAGTATTTT
TRBJ2-5,.,TRBV5-1,.,CASSLDETQYF,TGTGCCAGCAGTTTAGACGAGACCCAGTACTTC
TRBJ2-6,.,TRBV7-3,.,CASSPRGRRFSGANVLTF,TGTGCCAGCAGCCCTCGTGGCAGGAGATTCTCTGGGGCCAACGTCCTGACTTTC
TRBJ1-6,.,TRBV15,.,CATSRDYSENSPLHF,TGTGCCACCAGCAGAGATTATTCGGAGAATTCACCCCTCCACTTT
TRBJ2-5,.,TRBV29-1,.,CSVTGEVRETQYF,TGCAGCGTTACGGGGGAAGTTAGGGAGACCCAGTACTTC
TRBJ1-1,.,TRBV20-1,.,CSASEGTSEAFF,TGCAGTGCTAGTGAAGGGACAAGTGAAGCTTTCTTT
TRBJ1-1,.,TRBV18,.,CASSPRRDMNTEAFF,TGTGCCAGCTCACCACGGCGGGACATGAACACTGAAGCTTTCTTT
TRBJ1-1,TRBD1,TRBV30,.,CAWSSSTGRGTEAFF,TGTGCCTGGAGTAGTTCGACAGGGCGTGGCACTGAAGCTTTCTTT
TRBJ1-5,.,TRBV30,.,CAWSGGRGGNQPQHF,TGTGCCTGGAGTGGGGGACGGGGAGGCAATCAGCCCCAGCATTTT
TRBJ2-1,TRBD2,TRBV12-5,.,CASGPDRLAGTYNEQFF,TGTGCTAGTGGGCCGGACCGACTAGCGGGGACATACAATGAGCAGTTCTTC
TRBJ1-6,.,TRBV3-1,once,CASSLMQSSPLHF,TGTGCCAGCAGCCTGATGCAGAGCTCACCCCTCCACTTT
TRBJ1-2,.,TRBV7-8,.,CASSSSTRHSNYGYTF,TGTGCCAGCAGCTCCAGTACTCGGCATTCTAACTATGGCTACACCTTC
TRBJ2-1,TRBD2,TRBV27,.,CASSLSGAGGPYNEQFF,TGTGCCAGCAGTTTATCGGGCGCGGGGGGCCCCTACAATGAGCAGTTCTTC
TRBJ2-7,TRBD2,TRBV29-1,.,CSAVTSGGESEQYF,TGCAGCGCTGTAACTAGCGGGGGGGAGAGCGAGCAGTACTTC
TRBJ2-3,TRBD1,TRBV29-1,.,CSVDPGGIGDTQYF,TGCAGCGTTGATCCAGGGGGCATTGGGGATACGCAGTATTTT
TRBJ1-2,TRBD1,TRBV6-5,.,CASSAGGGYGYTF,TGTGCCAGCAGTGCAGGGGGCGGCTATGGCTACACCTTC
TRBJ2-5,TRBD1,TRBV4-1,.,CASSLEQGPQETQYF,TGCGCCAGCAGCCTGGAACAGGGGCCCCAAGAGACCCAGTACTTC
TRBJ2-3,.,TRBV12-3/TRBV12-4,.,CASSPRVRTDTQYF,TGTGCCAGCAGTCCCCGTGTTCGCACAGATACGCAGTATTTT
TRBJ2-7,TRBD1,TRBV20-1,.,CSAAQGDPSYEQYF,TGCAGTGCTGCCCAGGGGGATCCTTCCTACGAGCAGTACTTC
TRBJ2-3,TRBD2,TRBV5-4,.,CASSKISLAGFTDTQYF,TGTGCCAGCAGCAAAATATCCTTAGCGGGGTTCACAGATACGCAGTATTTT
TRBJ2-1,.,TRBV7-3,.,CASRGPPQNEQFF,TGTGCCAGTAGGGGACCGCCGCAGAATGAGCAGTTCTTC
TRBJ2-3,.,TRBV7-2,.,CASSWGTSTDTQYF,TGTGCCAGCAGCTGGGGGACTAGCACAGATACGCAGTATTTT
TRBJ1-6,.,TRBV23-1,.,CASSHYPGGSPLHF,TGCGCCAGCAGTCACTACCCTGGAGGGTCACCCCTCCACTTT
TRBJ2-7,TRBD1,TRBV5-1,.,CASSATGDSYEQYF,TGCGCCAGCAGCGCGACAGGGGACTCCTACGAGCAGTACTTC
TRBJ1-2,.,TRBV7-9,.,CASSLVGREDGYTF,TGTGCCAGCAGCTTAGTGGGCAGGGAGGATGGCTACACCTTC
TRBJ2-5,.,TRBV20-1,.,CSASASARGQETQYF,TGCAGTGCTAGCGCTAGCGCCAGGGGTCAAGAGACCCAGTACTTC
TRBJ2-3,TRBD2,TRBV20-1,.,CSARGFSGASTDTQYF,TGCAGTGCTAGAGGGTTTAGCGGGGCTAGCACAGATACGCAGTATTTT
TRBJ1-5,.,TRBV12-3/TRBV12-4,once,CASRSGGGQPQHF,TGTGCCAGCCGGAGCGGGGGCGGGCAGCCCCAGCATTTT
TRBJ2-1,.,TRBV27,.,CASSPTRESHNEQFF,TGTGCCAGCAGCCCAACCCGGGAATCCCACAATGAGCAGTTCTTC
TRBJ2-7,.,TRBV10-3,.,CAISRQDFYEQYF,TGTGCCATCAGCCGACAGGACTTCTACGAGCAGTACTTC
TRBJ1-5,.,TRBV30,.,CAWTLDPSQPQHF,TGTGCCTGGACCCTAGACCCTTCGCAGCCCCAGCATTTT
TRBJ2-2,.,TRBV20-1,.,CSARRQANTGELFF,TGCAGTGCAAGAAGACAGGCGAACACCGGGGAGCTGTTTTTT
TRBJ2-2,TRBD1,TRBV9,.,CASSVIPGGTGELFF,TGTGCCAGCAGCGTAATTCCAGGGGGCACCGGGGAGCTGTTTTTT
TRBJ2-7,.,TRBV19,.,CASSQDRTSYEQYF,TGTGCCAGTAGTCAAGACAGGACCTCCTACGAGCAGTACTTC